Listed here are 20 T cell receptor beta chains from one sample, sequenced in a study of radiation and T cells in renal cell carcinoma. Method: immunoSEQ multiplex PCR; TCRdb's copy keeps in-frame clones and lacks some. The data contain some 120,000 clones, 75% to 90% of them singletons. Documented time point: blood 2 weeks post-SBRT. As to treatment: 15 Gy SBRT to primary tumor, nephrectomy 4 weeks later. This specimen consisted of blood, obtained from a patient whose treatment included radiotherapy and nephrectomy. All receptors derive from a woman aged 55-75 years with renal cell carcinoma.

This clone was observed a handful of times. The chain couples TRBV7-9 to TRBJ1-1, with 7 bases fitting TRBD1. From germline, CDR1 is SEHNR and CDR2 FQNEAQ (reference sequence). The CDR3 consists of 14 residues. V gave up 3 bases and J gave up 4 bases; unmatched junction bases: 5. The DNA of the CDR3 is TGTGCCAGCAGCTTCCGACAGGGAACCACTGAAGCTTTCTTT. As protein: CASSFRQGTTEAFF.

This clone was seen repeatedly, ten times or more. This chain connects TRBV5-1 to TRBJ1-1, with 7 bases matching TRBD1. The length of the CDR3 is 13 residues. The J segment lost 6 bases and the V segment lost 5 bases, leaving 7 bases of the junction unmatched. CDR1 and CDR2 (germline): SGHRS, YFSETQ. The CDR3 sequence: CASSLDRAAEAFF. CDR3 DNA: TGCGCCAGCAGTTTAGACAGGGCCGCTGAAGCTTTCTTT.

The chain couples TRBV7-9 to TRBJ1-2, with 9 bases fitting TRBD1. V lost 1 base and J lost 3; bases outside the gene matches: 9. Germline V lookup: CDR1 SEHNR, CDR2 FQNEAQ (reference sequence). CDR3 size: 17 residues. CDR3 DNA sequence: TGTGCCAGCAGCTTAGTTTTTGGGGACAGGGAACACTATGGCTACACCTTC. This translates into CASSLVFGDREHYGYTF.

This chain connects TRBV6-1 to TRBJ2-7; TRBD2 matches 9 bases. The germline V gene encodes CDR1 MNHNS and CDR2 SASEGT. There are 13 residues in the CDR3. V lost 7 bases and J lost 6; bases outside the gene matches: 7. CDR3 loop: CASTASGNPEQYF. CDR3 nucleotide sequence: TGTGCCAGCACGGCTAGCGGGAACCCCGAGCAGTACTTC.

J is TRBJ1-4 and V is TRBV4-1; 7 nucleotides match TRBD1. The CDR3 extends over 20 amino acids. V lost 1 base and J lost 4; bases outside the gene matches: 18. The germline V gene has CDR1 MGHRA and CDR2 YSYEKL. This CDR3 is CASSQGGNTGVSLFNEKLFF. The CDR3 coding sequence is TGCGCCAGCAGCCAAGGGGGGAATACAGGGGTTTCCTTATTTAATGAAAAACTGTTTTTT.

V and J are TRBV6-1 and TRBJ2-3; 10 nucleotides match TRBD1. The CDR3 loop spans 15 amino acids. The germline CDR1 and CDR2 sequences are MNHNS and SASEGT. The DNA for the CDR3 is TGTGGGTGGCCAGGGACAGGGGTTTTGGGAGATACGCAGTATTTT. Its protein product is CGWPGTGVLGDTQYF.

CDR3 coding DNA: TGTGCCAGCAGCTTGTCGTATCACGAGCAGTACTTC. Protein: CASSLSYHEQYF. This chain connects TRBV5-6 to TRBJ2-7; D ambiguous. The germline gives CDR1 SGHDT, CDR2 YYEEEE. This CDR3 is 12 amino acids long. The ends were cut back, 1 base at V and 5 bases at J, with 7 bases in the middle.

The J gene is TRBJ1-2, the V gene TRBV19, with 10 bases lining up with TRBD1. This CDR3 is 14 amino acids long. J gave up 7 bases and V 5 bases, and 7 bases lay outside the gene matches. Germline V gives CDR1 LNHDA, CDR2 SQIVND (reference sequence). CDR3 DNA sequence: TGTGCCAGTAGTTCCCAGACAGGGGGCATTGGCTACACCTTC. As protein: CASSSQTGGIGYTF.

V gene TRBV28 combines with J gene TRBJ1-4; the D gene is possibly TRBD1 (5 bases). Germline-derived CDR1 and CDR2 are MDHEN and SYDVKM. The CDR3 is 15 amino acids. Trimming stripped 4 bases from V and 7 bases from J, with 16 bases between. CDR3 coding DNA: TGTGCCAGCAGTTCGCGGAGGGGCGCGGGTGAAAAACTGTTTTTT. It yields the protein CASSSRRGAGEKLFF.

CDR3 loop: CASSQRTVNTEAFF. The CDR3 bases are TGTGCCAGCAGTCAACGGACGGTGAACACTGAAGCTTTCTTT. This chain joins TRBV6-5 and TRBJ1-1; D gene unclear. Per the germline V gene, CDR1 is MNHEY and CDR2 is SVGAGI. This CDR3 has 14 amino acids. The germline V and J ends were trimmed by 5 bases and 0 bases, with 10 bases remaining between them.

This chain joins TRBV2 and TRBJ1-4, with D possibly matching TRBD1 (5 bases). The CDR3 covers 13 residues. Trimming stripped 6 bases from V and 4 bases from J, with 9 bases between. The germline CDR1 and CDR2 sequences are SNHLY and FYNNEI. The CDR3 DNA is TGTGCCAGCAGGGGGCGGCTTAATGAAAAACTGTTTTTT. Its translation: CASRGRLNEKLFF.

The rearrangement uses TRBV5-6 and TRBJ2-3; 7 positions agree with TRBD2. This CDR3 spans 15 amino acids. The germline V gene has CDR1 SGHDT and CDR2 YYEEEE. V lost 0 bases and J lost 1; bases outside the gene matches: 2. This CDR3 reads CASSLVLAGTDTQYF. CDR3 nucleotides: TGTGCCAGCAGCTTGGTCCTAGCGGGCACAGATACGCAGTATTTT.

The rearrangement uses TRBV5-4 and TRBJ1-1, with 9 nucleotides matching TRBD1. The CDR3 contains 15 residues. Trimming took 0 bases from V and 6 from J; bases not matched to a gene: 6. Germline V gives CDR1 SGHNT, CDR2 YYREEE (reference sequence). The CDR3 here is CASSLGGQGRAEAFF. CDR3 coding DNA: TGTGCCAGCAGCTTGGGGGGACAGGGAAGGGCTGAAGCTTTCTTT.

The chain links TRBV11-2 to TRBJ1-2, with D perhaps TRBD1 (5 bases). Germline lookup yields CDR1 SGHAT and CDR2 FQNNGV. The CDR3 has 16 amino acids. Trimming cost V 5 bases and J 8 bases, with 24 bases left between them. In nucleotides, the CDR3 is TGTGCCAGCAGCCCACAAATGGGGACGGACGAGATGGGCTACACCTTC. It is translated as CASSPQMGTDEMGYTF.

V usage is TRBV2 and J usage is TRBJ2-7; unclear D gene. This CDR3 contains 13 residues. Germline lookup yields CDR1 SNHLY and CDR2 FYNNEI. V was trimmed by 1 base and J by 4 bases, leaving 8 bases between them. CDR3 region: CASSEGVQYEQYF. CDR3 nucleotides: TGTGCCAGCAGTGAAGGGGTCCAGTACGAGCAGTACTTC.

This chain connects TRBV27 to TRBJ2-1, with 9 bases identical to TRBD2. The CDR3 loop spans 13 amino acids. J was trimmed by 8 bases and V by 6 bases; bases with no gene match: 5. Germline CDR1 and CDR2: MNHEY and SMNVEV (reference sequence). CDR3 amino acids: CASRLAGAHEQFF. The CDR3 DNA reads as TGTGCCAGCAGGTTAGCGGGAGCTCATGAGCAGTTCTTC.

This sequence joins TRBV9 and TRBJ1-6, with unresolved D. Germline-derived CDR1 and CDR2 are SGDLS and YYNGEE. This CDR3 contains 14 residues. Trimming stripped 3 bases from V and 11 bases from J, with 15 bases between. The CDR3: CASSANPGGPPLHF. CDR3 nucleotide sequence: TGTGCCAGCAGCGCCAATCCAGGTGGTCCACCCCTCCACTTT.

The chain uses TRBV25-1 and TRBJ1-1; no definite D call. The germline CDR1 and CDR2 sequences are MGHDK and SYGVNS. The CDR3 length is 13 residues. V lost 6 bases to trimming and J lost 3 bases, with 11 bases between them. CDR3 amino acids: CASSIQGYTEAFF. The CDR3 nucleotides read TGTGCCAGCAGCATTCAAGGGTACACTGAAGCTTTCTTT. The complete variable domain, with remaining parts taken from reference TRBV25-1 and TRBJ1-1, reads EADIYQTPRYLVIGTGKKITLECSQTMGHDKMYWYQQDPGMELHLIHYSYGVNSTEKGDLSSESTVSRIRTEHFPLTLESARPSHTSQYLCASSIQGYTEAFFGQGTRLTVV.

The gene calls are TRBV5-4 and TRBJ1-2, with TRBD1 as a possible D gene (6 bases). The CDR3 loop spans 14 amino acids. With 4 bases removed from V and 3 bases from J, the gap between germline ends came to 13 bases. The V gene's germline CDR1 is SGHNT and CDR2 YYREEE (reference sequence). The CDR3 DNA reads TGTGCCAGCAGCGGGGGGCAGTGGGACTATGGCTACACCTTC. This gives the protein CASSGGQWDYGYTF.

The CDR3: CASTRGQGRDREKLFF. Written as DNA, the CDR3 is TGCGCCAGCACCAGAGGTCAGGGACGGGATCGGGAAAAACTGTTTTTT. The V and J genes are TRBV5-1 and TRBJ1-4; possibly TRBD1 for D (5 bases). Germline CDR1 is SGHRS and CDR2 is YFSETQ. The CDR3 is 16 residues long. V dropped 6 bases and J dropped 8 bases, with 23 bases sitting between them. The full variable domain, in which reference TRBV5-1 and TRBJ1-4 provide the parts outside the CDR3, is KAGVTQTPRYLIKTRGQQVTLSCSPISGHRSVSWYQQTPGQGLQFLFEYFSETQRNKGNFPGRFSGRQFSNSRSEMNVSTLELGDSALYLCASTRGQGRDREKLFFGSGTQLSVL.